Listed below are T cell receptor beta chains from one sample, sequenced in a study of blood T cell repertoires in COVID-19. Some clones are missing from TCRdb's copy, which holds only in-frame ones; the method was immunoSEQ multiplex PCR. The table has some 340,000 clones, approximately 87% seen once. The sample was PBMCs or T cells enriched from blood (not recorded which). The receptors were sampled from a woman in her 30s who had recovered from COVID-19. CDR3s include the opening cysteine and the closing phenylalanine or tryptophan. The order of the fields is V gene, clone size, CDR3 length, J gene, D gene, CDR3 DNA, CDR3 protein. D genes are given only for firm matches. Expanded clones are given a class, and other clones once, few, many or no size at all.

TRBV4-2,-,16,TRBJ2-7,TRBD1,TGTGCCAGCAGCCAAAGAACGACAGGGCCGCCCTACGAGCAGTACTTC,CASSQRTTGPPYEQYF
TRBV5-5,-,14,TRBJ1-4,-,TGTGCCAGCAGCTGGGGGCCAACTAATGAAAAACTGTTTTTT,CASSWGPTNEKLFF
TRBV20-1,-,10,TRBJ2-7,-,TGCAGTGCTACGAGCTACGAGCAGTACTTC,CSATSYEQYF
TRBV11-2,-,13,TRBJ1-1,-,TGTGCCAGCAGCTCGACACCGGGGGTAGAAGCTTTCTTT,CASSSTPGVEAFF
TRBV28,-,13,TRBJ1-5,TRBD1,TGTGCCAGCAGATTCCAGGGGGCCCAGCCCCAGCATTTT,CASRFQGAQPQHF
TRBV6-5,-,16,TRBJ1-1,TRBD1,TGTGCCAGCAGTTACGGACAGGGGCTACCGAACACTGAAGCTTTCTTT,CASSYGQGLPNTEAFF
TRBV27,-,16,TRBJ1-6,TRBD1,TGTGCCAGCAGTGGACAGGGATGGGGAGATAATTCACCCCTCCACTTT,CASSGQGWGDNSPLHF
TRBV11-2,-,15,TRBJ1-3,TRBD1,TGTGCCAGCAGCCCCGGACAGGGGCCTGGAAACACCATATATTTT,CASSPGQGPGNTIYF
TRBV5-1,-,14,TRBJ2-3,TRBD1,TGCGCCAGCAGCTTGCAGGGGGCGCATAATACGCAGTATTTT,CASSLQGAHNTQYF
TRBV5-6,-,15,TRBJ2-7,-,TGTGCCAGCAGCTTGGGGCCGACAAAAACCTACGAGCAGTACTTC,CASSLGPTKTYEQYF
TRBV6-5,-,15,TRBJ2-7,TRBD1,TGTGCCAGCAGCTGGGAGGGACAGGGTCCCTACGAGCAGTACTTC,CASSWEGQGPYEQYF
TRBV7-2,-,14,TRBJ2-2,-,TGTGCCAGCAGCCCTTGGGGGCGCGCCGGGGAGCTGTTTTTT,CASSPWGRAGELFF
TRBV28,-,14,TRBJ2-5,TRBD1,TGTGCCAGCAGTTTTTCGGACAGGGCAGAGACCCAGTACTTC,CASSFSDRAETQYF
TRBV7-2,-,13,TRBJ1-2,-,TGTGCCAGCAGCTCAGGGGTTAACTATGGCTACACCTTC,CASSSGVNYGYTF
TRBV5-6,-,13,TRBJ2-5,-,TGTGCCAGCAGCTTGGAGCGGAGAGAGACCCAGTACTTC,CASSLERRETQYF
TRBV2,-,13,TRBJ1-1,TRBD1,TGTGCCAGCAGGACACAGGGGAATAATGAAGCTTTCTTT,CASRTQGNNEAFF
TRBV5-1,-,13,TRBJ2-1,-,TGCGCCAGCAGCCCGGGATTCGGGAATGAGCAGTTCTTC,CASSPGFGNEQFF
TRBV7-9,-,18,TRBJ1-5,TRBD1,TGTGCCAGCAGCCCCCGGGCAGGGGGTAAACTGAGCAATCAGCCCCAGCATTTT,CASSPRAGGKLSNQPQHF
TRBV19,-,14,TRBJ2-5,TRBD2,TGTGCCAGTAGTGGACTAGCGGAACAAGAGACCCAGTACTTC,CASSGLAEQETQYF
TRBV5-5,-,14,TRBJ1-5,TRBD1,TGTGCCAGCACCCGAGGGGGCGTGGGTCAGCCCCAGCATTTT,CASTRGGVGQPQHF
TRBV7-2,-,14,TRBJ1-2,TRBD1,TGTGCCAGCAGCTTTGACAGGGTAAACGGAGGCTACACCTTC,CASSFDRVNGGYTF
TRBV29-1,-,14,TRBJ2-3,-,TGCAGCGTTGCTGGGTTCGGAGGCACAGATACGCAGTATTTT,CSVAGFGGTDTQYF
TRBV19,-,13,TRBJ1-3,-,TGTGCCAGTAGTGTAACTGGGGGCGACACCATATATTTT,CASSVTGGDTIYF
TRBV7-3,-,13,TRBJ2-1,-,TGTGCCAGCAGCTTAAACGCGGACAATGAGCAGTTCTTC,CASSLNADNEQFF
TRBV28,few,18,TRBJ2-3,TRBD2,TGTGCCAGCAGTGACGGACTAGCGGGGGAGTTCTTCACAGATACGCAGTATTTT,CASSDGLAGEFFTDTQYF
TRBV21-1,-,15,TRBJ1-6,-,TGTGCCAGCACCCGAAGTGCGGGATTTAATTCACCCCTCCACTTT,CASTRSAGFNSPLHF
TRBV7-9,once,14,TRBJ1-6,-,TGTGCCAGCAGCTTAAACAGGGAGAATTCACCCCTCCACTTT,CASSLNRENSPLHF